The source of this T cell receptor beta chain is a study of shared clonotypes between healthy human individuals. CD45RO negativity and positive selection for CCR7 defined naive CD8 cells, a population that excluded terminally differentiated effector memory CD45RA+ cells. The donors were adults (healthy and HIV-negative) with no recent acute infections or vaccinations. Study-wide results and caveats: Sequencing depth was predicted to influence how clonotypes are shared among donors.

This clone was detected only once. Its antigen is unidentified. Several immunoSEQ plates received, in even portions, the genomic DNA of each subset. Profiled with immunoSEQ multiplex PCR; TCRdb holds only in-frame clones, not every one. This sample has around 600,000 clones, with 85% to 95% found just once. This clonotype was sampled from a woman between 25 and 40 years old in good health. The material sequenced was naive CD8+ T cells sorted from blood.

This CDR3 reads CASSVDSGSGDEQFF. The CDR3 bases are TGTGCCAGCAGCGTAGATAGCGGGAGTGGCGATGAGCAGTTCTTC. The genes are TRBV9 and TRBJ2-1; 9 bases match TRBD2. Germline CDR1 reads SGDLS; CDR2 reads YYNGEE. There are 15 residues in the CDR3. V trimming: 0 bases; J trimming: 8 bases; junction bases outside the gene matches: 6.